This entry lists 29 T cell receptor beta chains sequenced from one sample in a study of yellow fever vaccine responses in identical twins. One entry per CDR3 protein results from TCRdb running MiXCR on the RT-PCR reads. Of approximately 490 distinct CDR3 sequences detected, approximately 80% appear once; the ten largest clones hold approximately 12%. The material sequenced was T cells from blood (PBMCs), unsorted or a sorted subset (not recorded which), taken before or after yellow fever vaccination (not recorded which). The origin of the receptors is a woman between 18 and 29 years old who received the yellow fever vaccine.

The chain uses TRBV6-1 and TRBJ1-1; D uncertain. The CDR3 is made up of 12 amino acids. The germline V gene encodes CDR1 MNHNS and CDR2 SASEGT. Trimming removed 7 bases at V and 3 bases at J, with 9 bases between. The CDR3 sequence: CASISDYTEAFF. In DNA, the CDR3 is TGTGCCAGCATTTCGGACTACACTGAAGCTTTCTTT.

The genes are TRBV11-3 and TRBJ1-5; D is ambiguous. Trimming removed 0 bases at V and 1 base at J, with 1 base between. This CDR3 has 13 amino acids. Germline loops: CDR1 SGHNT, CDR2 YENEEA. CDR3 in DNA: TGTGCCAGCAGCTTAGAAAGCAATCAGCCCCAGCATTTT. As protein: CASSLESNQPQHF.

This clonotype has just one count. V is TRBV6-5 and J is TRBJ1-6; D is unclear. V gave up 2 bases and J gave up 10 bases, with 18 bases separating them. This CDR3 is 16 amino acids long. The germline CDR1 and CDR2 sequences are MNHEY and SVGAGI. CDR3 in amino acids: CASSYRRRTYRSPLHF. The DNA for the CDR3 is TGTGCCAGCAGTTACCGTAGACGGACCTATAGGTCACCCCTCCACTTT.

The V gene is TRBV7-9, the J gene TRBJ1-2; D not certain. The CDR3 loop spans 14 amino acids. Germline values: CDR1 SEHNR, CDR2 FQNEAQ (reference sequence). V lost 4 bases and J 4 bases, leaving 13 bases between the germline ends. CDR3 in amino acids: CASSSPTSFYGYTF. The CDR3 DNA is TGTGCCAGCAGCTCACCGACATCGTTCTATGGCTACACCTTC.

This rearrangement joins TRBV4-1 to TRBJ1-1; 7 bases map to TRBD1. The CDR3 extends over 15 amino acids. Germline V CDR1 and CDR2: MGHRA, YSYEKL. Germline trimming cut 4 bases from V and 2 bases from J; bases unmatched to any gene: 7. This CDR3 is CASSRHQGVNTEAFF. CDR3 bases: TGCGCCAGCAGCCGACACCAGGGGGTTAACACTGAAGCTTTCTTT.

This chain links TRBV10-3 with TRBJ1-2; tentatively, D is TRBD1 (5 bases). The CDR3 covers 12 residues. CDR1 and CDR2 from the germline V gene are ENHRY and SYGVKD. Trimming took off 4 bases at V and 6 bases at J, with 9 bases between the two ends. The CDR3 DNA is TGTGCCATCAGTGGGGGCGCCGATGGCTACACCTTC. Protein product: CAISGGADGYTF.

The rearrangement links TRBV13 to TRBJ2-3, with a possible D match to TRBD1 (6 bases). The CDR3 runs to 13 residues. CDR1 is PRHDT, CDR2 FYEKMQ, per germline (reference sequence). The ends were cut back, 7 bases at V and 4 bases at J, with 12 bases in the middle. The CDR3 loop reads CASNARGADTQYF. CDR3 bases: TGTGCCAGCAACGCCAGGGGTGCAGATACGCAGTATTTT. Supplemented by reference TRBV13 and TRBJ2-3, the full variable domain reads AAGVIQSPRHLIKEKRETATLKCYPIPRHDTVYWYQQGPGQDPQFLISFYEKMQSDKGSIPDRFSAQQFSDYHSELNMSSLELGDSALYFCASNARGADTQYFGPGTRLTVL.

This sequence joins TRBV10-3 and TRBJ2-7; D is undetermined. This CDR3 spans 13 amino acids. The germline V gene has CDR1 ENHRY and CDR2 SYGVKD. CDR3 DNA sequence: TGTGCCATCAGTGATCGGAGCTCCCACGAGCAGTACGTC. Protein: CAISDRSSHEQYV.

The CDR3 nucleotides are TGTGCCAGCAGGACCGGGACAGGGAACTATGGCTACACCTTC. It is translated as CASRTGTGNYGYTF. This chain connects TRBV6-1 to TRBJ1-2, with 9 positions matching TRBD1. The germline V gene has CDR1 MNHNS and CDR2 SASEGT. This CDR3 has 14 amino acids. J lost 2 bases, V lost 6 bases, and 4 bases had no gene match.

This clonotype was seen once. The chain carries TRBV12-3 or TRBV12-4 and TRBJ1-1; D not resolved. This CDR3 comprises 14 residues. V dropped 6 bases and J dropped 0 bases, with 11 bases sitting between them. The CDR3 bases are TGTGCCAGCAGGAGTGCCAGCTTGAACACTGAAGCTTTCTTT. It codes for CASRSASLNTEAFF.

This chain links TRBV24-1 with TRBJ1-2; 9 bases are shared with TRBD1. Germline V lookup: CDR1 KGHDR, CDR2 SFDVKD. V lost 10 bases and J lost 7; bases outside the gene matches: 9. CDR3 length: 13 amino acids. This CDR3 reads CATSTGGGSGYTF. Here the CDR3 DNA reads TGTGCCACTTCTACAGGGGGCGGAAGTGGCTACACCTTC.

The chain joins TRBV13 to TRBJ1-6; TRBD1 might be the D (6 bases). The CDR3 sequence is 15 residues long. Per germline, CDR1 PRHDT and CDR2 FYEKMQ (reference sequence). V was clipped by 7 bases and J by 7 bases, with 17 bases between them. The CDR3 sequence is CASIVATGINSPLHF. Here the CDR3 DNA reads TGTGCCAGCATCGTCGCTACAGGGATCAATTCACCCCTCCACTTT.

This chain uses TRBV5-1 with TRBJ2-2; TRBD2 matches at 7 bases. Per germline, CDR1 SGHRS and CDR2 YFSETQ. This CDR3 comprises 15 residues. V dropped 0 bases and J dropped 5; count of bases not matched to a gene: 4. The CDR3 DNA sequence: TGCGCCAGCAGCTTGGAAGCGGGAATAACCGGGGAGCTGTTTTTT. Translated, it gives CASSLEAGITGELFF.

Only a few counts were recorded for this clonotype. V gene TRBV10-3 combines with J gene TRBJ1-1; the match to TRBD1 covers 10 bases. V lost 6 bases, J lost 0 bases, and 1 base stayed unmatched. CDR3 length: 14 amino acids. In germline, CDR1 is ENHRY, CDR2 SYGVKD. Here the CDR3 DNA reads TGTGCCATCAGGGGGACAGGGGTGAACACTGAAGCTTTCTTT. This gives the protein CAIRGTGVNTEAFF.

The chain employs TRBV11-3 and TRBJ2-7; possible D gene TRBD2, 5 bases. The CDR3 length is 11 residues. Trimming cost V 3 bases and J 6 bases, with 6 bases left between them. The V gene's germline CDR1 is SGHNT and CDR2 YENEEA. The CDR3 is CASSFGGEQYF. CDR3 nucleotide sequence: TGTGCCAGCAGCTTCGGAGGCGAGCAGTACTTC.

This clonotype was seen a single time. V usage is TRBV6-1 and J usage is TRBJ2-2; D may correspond to TRBD1 or TRBD2 (5 bases each). Germline V gene data show CDR1 as MNHNS and CDR2 as SASEGT. CDR3 length: 17 amino acids. V was clipped by 1 base and J by 2 bases, with 14 bases between them. The CDR3 sequence: CASSEGGRPLNTGELFF. CDR3 in DNA: TGTGCCAGCAGTGAAGGGGGACGTCCCCTTAACACCGGGGAGCTGTTTTTT.

This clonotype was recorded once. Here the CDR3 DNA reads TGTGCCAGCAGCTTGTCCACAGGGGGCCCGAACACTGAAGCTTTCTTT. This codes for CASSLSTGGPNTEAFF. The chain carries TRBV5-4 and TRBJ1-1; 9 nucleotides align to TRBD1. V was pared by 1 base and J by 1 base, with 5 bases of the junction left unmatched. This CDR3 has 16 residues. Germline V lookup: CDR1 SGHNT, CDR2 YYREEE (reference sequence).

The CDR3 region is CASSILGGAGNEQFF. The DNA for the CDR3 is TGTGCCAGTAGTATTTTGGGGGGCGCCGGGAATGAGCAGTTCTTC. This chain connects TRBV19 to TRBJ2-1; tentatively, D is TRBD1 or TRBD2 (6 bases each). V was pared by 3 bases and J by 7 bases, with 16 bases between. The CDR3 is 15 amino acids. Germline CDR1 is LNHDA and CDR2 is SQIVND (reference sequence).

The CDR3 nucleotides read TGTGCCAGCAGCTTACACGGAGTGGACATTCAGTACTTC. Translating it yields CASSLHGVDIQYF. The rearrangement joins TRBV11-3 to TRBJ2-4; the D is unclear. The length of the CDR3 is 13 residues. Germline CDR1 SGHNT, CDR2 YENEEA. V lost 2 bases to trimming and J lost 8 bases, with 10 bases between them.

A few counts support this clonotype. The rearrangement uses TRBV5-1 and TRBJ2-5, with TRBD1 as a possible D gene (5 bases). CDR1 SGHRS and CDR2 YFSETQ come from the germline V gene. The CDR3 is made up of 14 amino acids. V was shortened by 0 bases and J by 4 bases, with 10 bases between the two germline ends. The CDR3, as DNA: TGCGCCAGCAGCTTGGGGACATCGACAGAGACCCAGTACTTC. This translates into CASSLGTSTETQYF.

This clonotype was seen a handful of times. V and J are TRBV4-1 and TRBJ2-5, with D unresolved. V gave up 0 bases and J gave up 7 bases, with 15 bases separating them. The CDR3 spans 15 residues. Germline V gene data show CDR1 as MGHRA and CDR2 as YSYEKL. The CDR3 loop is CASSQDGAGSVTQYF. The CDR3 DNA follows: TGCGCCAGCAGCCAAGATGGCGCAGGAAGTGTGACCCAGTACTTC.

The chain carries TRBV10-3 and TRBJ2-5; 11 nucleotides line up with TRBD2. The V gene's germline CDR1 is ENHRY and CDR2 SYGVKD. Trimming removed 11 bases from V and 5 bases from J; junction bases left unmatched: 10. The CDR3 length is 14 residues. CDR3 residues: CASSSGRALETQYF. CDR3 nucleotide sequence: TGTGCCTCTAGTAGCGGGAGGGCCCTTGAGACCCAGTACTTC.

The chain links TRBV11-1 to TRBJ2-5, with 9 bases lining up with TRBD2. The CDR3 extends over 12 amino acids. V trimming: 8 bases; J trimming: 7 bases; junction bases outside the gene matches: 5. The germline gives CDR1 SGHAT, CDR2 FQDESV (reference sequence). DNA for the CDR3: TGTGCCAGCTCCGAAGCGGGGGGGACCCAGTACTTC. Amino acid sequence: CASSEAGGTQYF.

The gene calls are TRBV6-2 or TRBV6-3 and TRBJ1-1; D may be TRBD1 (5 bases). The V end was cut by 3 bases, the J end by 0 bases, with 14 bases between. Germline V lookup: CDR1 MNHEY, CDR2 SVGEGT. The CDR3 totals 16 residues. The CDR3 loop is CASSYHKTVLNTEAFF. The CDR3 DNA sequence: TGTGCCAGCAGTTATCATAAGACAGTATTGAACACTGAAGCTTTCTTT.

The chain uses TRBV15 and TRBJ1-5; 9 bases fit TRBD1. Per germline, CDR1 LNHNV and CDR2 YYDKDF (reference sequence). The CDR3 covers 15 residues. The V segment lost 3 bases and the J segment 5 bases; nucleotides outside the gene matches: 5. The CDR3 DNA reads TGTGCCACCAGCAGGGGACAGGGCAGGGATCAGCCCCAGCATTTT. Protein product: CATSRGQGRDQPQHF.

The chain recombines TRBV6-1 with TRBJ1-5, with D unresolved. Trimming removed 10 bases from V and 5 bases from J, with 12 bases in between. The CDR3 is 12 residues long. From germline, CDR1 is MNHNS and CDR2 SASEGT. Written as DNA, the CDR3 is TGTGCCACTAGCGGAACGGATCAGCCCCAGCATTTT. Protein: CATSGTDQPQHF.

The V call is TRBV9, the J call TRBJ2-7; either TRBD1 or TRBD2 may fit D (5 bases each). The V end lost 0 bases, the J end lost 2 bases, and 9 bases lay between the germline ends. CDR1 and CDR2 from the germline V gene are SGDLS and YYNGEE. The CDR3 runs 14 residues. The CDR3 DNA is TGTGCCAGCAGCGTAGGAGAGGGGCCCTACGAGCAGTACTTC. Its translation: CASSVGEGPYEQYF. Full variable domain (rest looked up from reference TRBV9 and TRBJ2-7): DSGVTQTPKHLITATGQRVTLRCSPRSGDLSVYWYQQSLDQGLQFLIQYYNGEERAKGNILERFSAQQFPDLHSELNLSSLELGDSALYFCASSVGEGPYEQYFGPGTRLTVT.

The gene calls are TRBV7-9 and TRBJ2-7, with 7 positions matching TRBD1. V was pared by 8 bases and J by 2 bases, with 3 bases of the junction left unmatched. The CDR3 runs 12 residues. Germline CDR1 is SEHNR and CDR2 is FQNEAQ (reference sequence). In DNA, the CDR3 is TGTGCCAGCTCCGACAGGGCCTACGAGCAGTACTTC. The encoded protein is CASSDRAYEQYF.

V and J are TRBV6-5 and TRBJ1-2; 7 bases are shared with TRBD1. V lost 2 bases to trimming and J lost 4 bases; unmatched junction nucleotides: 4. Germline CDR1 is MNHEY and CDR2 is SVGAGI. The CDR3 totals 14 residues. The CDR3 spells CASSYDDRAYGYTF. The CDR3 DNA sequence: TGTGCCAGCAGTTACGATGACAGGGCCTATGGCTACACCTTC.